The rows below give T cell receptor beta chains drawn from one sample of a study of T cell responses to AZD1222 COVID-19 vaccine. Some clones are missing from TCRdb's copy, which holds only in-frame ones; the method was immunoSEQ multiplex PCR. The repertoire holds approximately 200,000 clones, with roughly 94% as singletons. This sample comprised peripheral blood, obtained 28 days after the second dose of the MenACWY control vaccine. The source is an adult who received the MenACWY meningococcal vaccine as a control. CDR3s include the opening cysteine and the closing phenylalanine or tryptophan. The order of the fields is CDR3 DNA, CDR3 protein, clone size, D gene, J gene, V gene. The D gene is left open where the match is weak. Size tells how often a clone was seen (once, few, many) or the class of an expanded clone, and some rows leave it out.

cdr3_nt: TGTGCCATCAGTGCGGACAGGGGGGGGCCAAATACGCAGTATTTT
cdr3_aa: CAISADRGGPNTQYF
clone_size: .
d_call: TRBD1
j_call: TRBJ2-3
v_call: TRBV10-3

cdr3_nt: TGCGCCAGCAGCTTGTTGGCCTTCGGCACAGATACGCAGTATTTT
cdr3_aa: CASSLLAFGTDTQYF
clone_size: .
d_call: .
j_call: TRBJ2-3
v_call: TRBV5-1

cdr3_nt: TGTGCCAGCAGCCATCTACCTGGGGCAACTAATGAAAAACTGTTTTTT
cdr3_aa: CASSHLPGATNEKLFF
clone_size: .
d_call: .
j_call: TRBJ1-4
v_call: TRBV7-9

cdr3_nt: TGTGCCTGGAGGGGGAGTGGCTCCTACGAGCAGTACTTC
cdr3_aa: CAWRGSGSYEQYF
clone_size: .
d_call: .
j_call: TRBJ2-7
v_call: TRBV30

cdr3_nt: TGTGCCAGCAGCCAAAACCGCTTGCCACCCCTCCACTTT
cdr3_aa: CASSQNRLPPLHF
clone_size: .
d_call: .
j_call: TRBJ1-6
v_call: TRBV27

cdr3_nt: TGCGCCAGCAGCTTGTACCCAGGCACCTACAATGAGCAGTTCTTC
cdr3_aa: CASSLYPGTYNEQFF
clone_size: .
d_call: .
j_call: TRBJ2-1
v_call: TRBV5-1

cdr3_nt: TGTGCCAGCGGGGAGACAGCATCGAACTATGGCTACACCTTC
cdr3_aa: CASGETASNYGYTF
clone_size: .
d_call: .
j_call: TRBJ1-2
v_call: TRBV2

cdr3_nt: TGTGCCAGCCACGACAGCTCCTACGAGCAGTACTTC
cdr3_aa: CASHDSSYEQYF
clone_size: .
d_call: .
j_call: TRBJ2-7
v_call: TRBV28

cdr3_nt: TGTGCCAGCAGCCGTCCCGGACAGGGGAAGGAGTCACCCCTCCACTTT
cdr3_aa: CASSRPGQGKESPLHF
clone_size: .
d_call: TRBD1
j_call: TRBJ1-6
v_call: TRBV7-9

cdr3_nt: TGCGCCAGCAGCTACCCGGACAGGGGGACCTACGAGCAGTACTTC
cdr3_aa: CASSYPDRGTYEQYF
clone_size: .
d_call: TRBD1
j_call: TRBJ2-7
v_call: TRBV5-1

cdr3_nt: TGTGCTAGCAGCTTAGCGGATAGCACAGATACGCAGTATTTT
cdr3_aa: CASSLADSTDTQYF
clone_size: .
d_call: .
j_call: TRBJ2-3
v_call: TRBV7-7

cdr3_nt: TGTGCCAGCCGACGGACGGAGAACACTGAAGCTTTCTTT
cdr3_aa: CASRRTENTEAFF
clone_size: once
d_call: .
j_call: TRBJ1-1
v_call: TRBV6-5

cdr3_nt: TGTGCCAGCAGCCTTTCTGGGGGGCCGAACACCGGGGAGCTGTTTTTT
cdr3_aa: CASSLSGGPNTGELFF
clone_size: .
d_call: .
j_call: TRBJ2-2
v_call: TRBV7-9

cdr3_nt: TGCGCCAGCAGCCAAGAAACCGACAGGGTAAATCTCGGAAACACCATATATTTT
cdr3_aa: CASSQETDRVNLGNTIYF
clone_size: .
d_call: TRBD1
j_call: TRBJ1-3
v_call: TRBV4-3

cdr3_nt: TGTGCCACCAGTGACCCTGCGTGGGGAACGGGGACCCAGTACTTC
cdr3_aa: CATSDPAWGTGTQYF
clone_size: .
d_call: .
j_call: TRBJ2-5
v_call: TRBV24-1

cdr3_nt: TGTGCCAGCTCACCAGGGGGATCTAACTATGGCTACACCTTC
cdr3_aa: CASSPGGSNYGYTF
clone_size: .
d_call: .
j_call: TRBJ1-2
v_call: TRBV18

cdr3_nt: TGTGCCAGCAGTTTGACAGGGGGCACTGAAGCTTTCTTT
cdr3_aa: CASSLTGGTEAFF
clone_size: few
d_call: TRBD1
j_call: TRBJ1-1
v_call: TRBV28

cdr3_nt: TGTGCCAGCAGTTCTTTTTACCTCGATGAGCAGTTCTTC
cdr3_aa: CASSSFYLDEQFF
clone_size: many
d_call: .
j_call: TRBJ2-1
v_call: TRBV27

cdr3_nt: TGCAGTGCTAGGGTGGTGGGCTACACCTTC
cdr3_aa: CSARVVGYTF
clone_size: .
d_call: .
j_call: TRBJ1-2
v_call: TRBV20-1

cdr3_nt: TGTGCCAGCTTAGGACAGGGCTTTACTGAAGCTTTCTTT
cdr3_aa: CASLGQGFTEAFF
clone_size: .
d_call: TRBD1
j_call: TRBJ1-1
v_call: TRBV2

cdr3_nt: TGTGCCAGCAGCCGGATAGGGGCAGGCCTCACCGGGTATGGCTACACCTTC
cdr3_aa: CASSRIGAGLTGYGYTF
clone_size: once
d_call: .
j_call: TRBJ1-2
v_call: TRBV7-2

cdr3_nt: TGCGCCAGCAGCCAAGTCTTACAGGGGGCTGTAGACGAGCAGTACTTC
cdr3_aa: CASSQVLQGAVDEQYF
clone_size: .
d_call: TRBD1
j_call: TRBJ2-7
v_call: TRBV4-3

cdr3_nt: TGCGCCAGCAGCATGACGACTGCAACTAATGAAAAACTGTTTTTT
cdr3_aa: CASSMTTATNEKLFF
clone_size: .
d_call: .
j_call: TRBJ1-4
v_call: TRBV5-1

cdr3_nt: TGTGCCAGCAGTTTATCCGGGATTGGGCAGGCCGTAGAGCAGTACTTC
cdr3_aa: CASSLSGIGQAVEQYF
clone_size: .
d_call: .
j_call: TRBJ2-7
v_call: TRBV27

cdr3_nt: TGTGCCAGCAGCCAAGTGAGGGCGGGAGAGCTCTACAATGAGCAGTTCTTC
cdr3_aa: CASSQVRAGELYNEQFF
clone_size: .
d_call: TRBD2
j_call: TRBJ2-1
v_call: TRBV3-1/TRBV3-2

cdr3_nt: TGTGCCAGCAGTTTACGGGGGGGCTACTATGGCTACACCTTC
cdr3_aa: CASSLRGGYYGYTF
clone_size: once
d_call: .
j_call: TRBJ1-2
v_call: TRBV27

cdr3_nt: TGTGCCAGCAGTTACGGGGCCAACAATGAGCAGTTCTTC
cdr3_aa: CASSYGANNEQFF
clone_size: few
d_call: .
j_call: TRBJ2-1
v_call: TRBV6-5

cdr3_nt: TGTGCCAGTACCCCCGGGACAGGGTACCCAGATACGCAGTATTTT
cdr3_aa: CASTPGTGYPDTQYF
clone_size: .
d_call: TRBD1
j_call: TRBJ2-3
v_call: TRBV19

cdr3_nt: TGTGCCAGCAGTACGAACACCGGGGAGCTGTTTTTT
cdr3_aa: CASSTNTGELFF
clone_size: .
d_call: .
j_call: TRBJ2-2
v_call: TRBV6-2/TRBV6-3

cdr3_nt: TGTGCCAGCGCAAGACAGGGGGCTGGGGCCAACGTCCTGACTTTC
cdr3_aa: CASARQGAGANVLTF
clone_size: once
d_call: TRBD1
j_call: TRBJ2-6
v_call: TRBV27

cdr3_nt: TGTGCCAGCAGCTATGGACTAGAGGAGACCCAGTACTTC
cdr3_aa: CASSYGLEETQYF
clone_size: .
d_call: TRBD2
j_call: TRBJ2-5
v_call: TRBV5-6

cdr3_nt: TGTGCCAGCAGTAGACTACCCACAGATACGCAGTATTTT
cdr3_aa: CASSRLPTDTQYF
clone_size: .
d_call: .
j_call: TRBJ2-3
v_call: TRBV12-3/TRBV12-4

cdr3_nt: TGTGCCAGCAGCCCCTCAGGAGGTTCACCCCTCCACTTT
cdr3_aa: CASSPSGGSPLHF
clone_size: few
d_call: .
j_call: TRBJ1-6
v_call: TRBV7-3

cdr3_nt: TGTGCCAGCAGCTTAGATCGACCTTTGGGCACCGGGGAGCTGTTTTTT
cdr3_aa: CASSLDRPLGTGELFF
clone_size: .
d_call: .
j_call: TRBJ2-2
v_call: TRBV7-2

cdr3_nt: TGTGCCAGCAGTTTCACAGGCATCGGGGAGCTGTTTTTT
cdr3_aa: CASSFTGIGELFF
clone_size: .
d_call: .
j_call: TRBJ2-2
v_call: TRBV12-3/TRBV12-4

cdr3_nt: TGCGCCAGCAGCTTGGAGGACAGTCGCGAGCAGTACTTC
cdr3_aa: CASSLEDSREQYF
clone_size: .
d_call: .
j_call: TRBJ2-7
v_call: TRBV5-1

cdr3_nt: TGCAGCGTTCACGGGACAGGGACTACCTACGAGCAGTACTTC
cdr3_aa: CSVHGTGTTYEQYF
clone_size: .
d_call: TRBD1
j_call: TRBJ2-7
v_call: TRBV29-1

cdr3_nt: TGTGCCAGCAGGACTAGCTTTGGGGGGAAGGATGAGCAGTTCTTC
cdr3_aa: CASRTSFGGKDEQFF
clone_size: .
d_call: TRBD2
j_call: TRBJ2-1
v_call: TRBV6-5

cdr3_nt: TGTGCCAGCAGCCTCAGGGGGCGAGGAGATACGCAGTATTTT
cdr3_aa: CASSLRGRGDTQYF
clone_size: once
d_call: TRBD1
j_call: TRBJ2-3
v_call: TRBV27

cdr3_nt: TGTGCCAGCAGGAAGCGGGGGGCCCTGTACCAAGAGACCCAGTACTTC
cdr3_aa: CASRKRGALYQETQYF
clone_size: .
d_call: TRBD2
j_call: TRBJ2-5
v_call: TRBV27

cdr3_nt: TGTGCCAGCAGCTCTGGTGGGACCGCTAGCACAGATACGCAGTATTTT
cdr3_aa: CASSSGGTASTDTQYF
clone_size: .
d_call: .
j_call: TRBJ2-3
v_call: TRBV9

cdr3_nt: TGCGCCAGCAGAGGGGGCACCTATAATTCACCCCTCCACTTT
cdr3_aa: CASRGGTYNSPLHF
clone_size: .
d_call: TRBD1
j_call: TRBJ1-6
v_call: TRBV5-1

cdr3_nt: TGTGCCAGCAGCTTGGACCCCGACAGTCTGCACGGGGGTTTC
cdr3_aa: CASSLDPDSLHGGF
clone_size: .
d_call: .
j_call: TRBJ1-2
v_call: TRBV5-6

cdr3_nt: TGTGCCAGTAGTATATTGGGTAGTAACGAGCAGTACTTC
cdr3_aa: CASSILGSNEQYF
clone_size: once
d_call: .
j_call: TRBJ2-7
v_call: TRBV19

cdr3_nt: TGTGCCAGCAGCTTAGGGACAGGGGGAAACACTGAAGCTTTCTTT
cdr3_aa: CASSLGTGGNTEAFF
clone_size: .
d_call: TRBD1
j_call: TRBJ1-1
v_call: TRBV7-2

cdr3_nt: TGTGCCAGCAGTCCTAGCGGGAGAGGGCACGAGCAGTACTTC
cdr3_aa: CASSPSGRGHEQYF
clone_size: .
d_call: TRBD2
j_call: TRBJ2-7
v_call: TRBV6-5

cdr3_nt: TGTGCCAGCAGTTTCCATCAGGGGAACTACGAGCAGTACTTC
cdr3_aa: CASSFHQGNYEQYF
clone_size: .
d_call: .
j_call: TRBJ2-7
v_call: TRBV28

cdr3_nt: TGTGCCAGCTCACCACCGGGTAGCTACAGCTATAATGAAAAACTGTTTTTT
cdr3_aa: CASSPPGSYSYNEKLFF
clone_size: once
d_call: .
j_call: TRBJ1-4
v_call: TRBV18

cdr3_nt: TGCAGCGTTGATGTTGGCGGGAGGGGCAATGAGCAGTTCTTC
cdr3_aa: CSVDVGGRGNEQFF
clone_size: once
d_call: TRBD2
j_call: TRBJ2-1
v_call: TRBV29-1

cdr3_nt: TGTGCCAGCAGCCTTAGCGGTGAGCAGTTCTTC
cdr3_aa: CASSLSGEQFF
clone_size: .
d_call: .
j_call: TRBJ2-1
v_call: TRBV7-9

cdr3_nt: TGCGCCAGCAGCCTGGGACAGGGGGCCGGTGGCTACACCTTC
cdr3_aa: CASSLGQGAGGYTF
clone_size: .
d_call: TRBD1
j_call: TRBJ1-2
v_call: TRBV5-1

cdr3_nt: TGTGCCAGCAGCTCTCACAATGAGCAGTTCTTC
cdr3_aa: CASSSHNEQFF
clone_size: .
d_call: .
j_call: TRBJ2-1
v_call: TRBV5-4

cdr3_nt: TGTGCCAGCAGCCAAGGACTAGCGGGAGTCCAAGAGACCCAGTACTTC
cdr3_aa: CASSQGLAGVQETQYF
clone_size: .
d_call: TRBD2
j_call: TRBJ2-5
v_call: TRBV7-3

cdr3_nt: TGTGCCAGCAGCCATGACATGCGGGCCTACGAGCAGTACTTC
cdr3_aa: CASSHDMRAYEQYF
clone_size: .
d_call: .
j_call: TRBJ2-7
v_call: TRBV7-9